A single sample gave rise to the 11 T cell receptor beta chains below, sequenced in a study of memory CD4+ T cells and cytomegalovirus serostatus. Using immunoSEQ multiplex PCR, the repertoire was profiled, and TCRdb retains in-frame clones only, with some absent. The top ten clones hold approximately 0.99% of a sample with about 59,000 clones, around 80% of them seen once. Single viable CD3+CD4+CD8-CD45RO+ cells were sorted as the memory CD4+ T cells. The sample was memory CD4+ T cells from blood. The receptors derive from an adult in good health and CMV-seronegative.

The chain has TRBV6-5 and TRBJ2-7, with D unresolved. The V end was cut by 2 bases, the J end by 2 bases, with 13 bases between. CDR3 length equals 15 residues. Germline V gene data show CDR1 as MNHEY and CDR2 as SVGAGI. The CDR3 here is CASSYGRQATYEQYF. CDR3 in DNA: TGTGCCAGCAGTTACGGGCGGCAGGCAACCTACGAGCAGTACTTC.

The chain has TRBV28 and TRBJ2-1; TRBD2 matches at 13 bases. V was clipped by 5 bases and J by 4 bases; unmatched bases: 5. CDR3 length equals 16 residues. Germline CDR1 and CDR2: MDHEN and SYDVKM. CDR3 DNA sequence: TGTGCCAGCAGTCTCCGGACTAGCGGGAGTTACAATGAGCAGTTCTTC. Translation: CASSLRTSGSYNEQFF.

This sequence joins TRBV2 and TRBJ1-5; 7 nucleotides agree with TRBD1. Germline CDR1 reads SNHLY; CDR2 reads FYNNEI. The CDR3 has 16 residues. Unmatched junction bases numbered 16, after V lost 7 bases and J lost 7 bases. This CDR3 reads CASTGSIKGARQPQHF. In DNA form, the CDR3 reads TGTGCCAGCACCGGATCCATTAAGGGGGCGCGACAGCCCCAGCATTTT.

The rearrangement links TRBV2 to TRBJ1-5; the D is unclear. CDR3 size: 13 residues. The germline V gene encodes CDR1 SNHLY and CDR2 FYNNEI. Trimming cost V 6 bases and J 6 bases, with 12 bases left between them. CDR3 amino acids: CASRVRVRQPQHF. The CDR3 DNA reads TGTGCCAGCAGGGTGAGGGTTCGTCAGCCCCAGCATTTT.

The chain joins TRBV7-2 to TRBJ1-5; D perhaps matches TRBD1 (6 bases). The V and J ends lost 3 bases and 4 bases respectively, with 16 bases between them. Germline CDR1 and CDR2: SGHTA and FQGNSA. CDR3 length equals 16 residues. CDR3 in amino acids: CASSLSLGAQNQPQHF. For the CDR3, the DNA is TGTGCCAGCAGCTTGTCCCTGGGGGCGCAAAATCAGCCCCAGCATTTT.

CDR3 nucleotides: TGCGCCAGCAGCCAAGGGACAGGGGGCTACTATGGCTACACCTTC. Translated, it gives CASSQGTGGYYGYTF. The chain carries TRBV4-1 and TRBJ1-2; 11 bases map to TRBD1. This CDR3 region has 15 residues. J lost 3 bases, V lost 1 base, and 1 base had no gene match. Germline V CDR1 and CDR2: MGHRA, YSYEKL.

The CDR3 nucleotides read TGTGCCAGCAGTTTTCTGGGGACAGGAAAGAATGAAAAACTGTTTTTT. Amino acids: CASSFLGTGKNEKLFF. The chain recombines TRBV28 with TRBJ1-4; 8 bases line up with TRBD1. The CDR3 runs to 16 residues. V was clipped by 3 bases and J by 5 bases; unmatched bases: 8. Per the germline V gene, CDR1 is MDHEN and CDR2 is SYDVKM.

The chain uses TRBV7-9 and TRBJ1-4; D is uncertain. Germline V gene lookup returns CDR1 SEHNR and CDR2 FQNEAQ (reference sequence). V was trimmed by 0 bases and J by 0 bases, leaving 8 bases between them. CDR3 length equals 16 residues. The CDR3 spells CASSLAVGATNEKLFF. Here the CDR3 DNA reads TGTGCCAGCAGCTTAGCGGTCGGGGCAACTAATGAAAAACTGTTTTTT. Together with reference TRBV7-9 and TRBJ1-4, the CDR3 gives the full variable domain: DTGVSQNPRHKITKRGQNVTFRCDPISEHNRLYWYRQTLGQGPEFLTYFQNEAQLEKSRLLSDRFSAERPKGSFSTLEIQRTEQGDSAMYLCASSLAVGATNEKLFFGSGTQLSVL.

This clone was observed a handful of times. CDR3 sequence: CASSQDRGNYGYTF. The CDR3 coding sequence is TGCGCCAGCAGCCAAGATAGAGGGAACTATGGCTACACCTTC. This chain uses TRBV4-3 with TRBJ1-2; no definite D call. The CDR3 runs to 14 residues. Germline values: CDR1 LGHNA, CDR2 YSLEER. V lost 0 bases and J lost 2, with 7 bases in between.

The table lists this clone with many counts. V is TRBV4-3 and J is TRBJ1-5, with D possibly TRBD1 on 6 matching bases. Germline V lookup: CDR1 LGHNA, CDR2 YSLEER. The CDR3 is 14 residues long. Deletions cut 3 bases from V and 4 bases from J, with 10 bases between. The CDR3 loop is CASSQDDRNQPQHF. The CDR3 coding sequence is TGCGCCAGCAGCCAGGATGACAGGAATCAGCCCCAGCATTTT.

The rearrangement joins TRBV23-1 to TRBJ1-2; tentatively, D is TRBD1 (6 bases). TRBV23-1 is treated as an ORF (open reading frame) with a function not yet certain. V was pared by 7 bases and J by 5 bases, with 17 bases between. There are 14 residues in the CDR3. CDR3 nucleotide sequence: TGCGCCAGCAACTCGCAAGGGGGTCGGTATGGCTACACCTTC. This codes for CASNSQGGRYGYTF.